This TCR beta chain comes out of a study of blood T cells in healthy people across ages. Study-level points and caveats: Not knowing donor CMV status may have confounded expanded clonotype changes.

For every donor, a draw yielded about 10 milliliters of peripheral blood. Sample-barcoded 5' priming and a J-beta primer mix drove a second PCR of roughly 7 to 11 cycles. TCRdb redid the calling of the 5' RACE reads with MiXCR, one entry per CDR3 protein. This table holds about 1.4 million distinct CDR3 sequences, approximately 63% found once. As for this clonotype: The antigen is undetermined.

The specimen was blood. This clonotype originated in a man younger than 35 in good health.

The DNA of the CDR3 is TGTGCCAGCAGTTTATCCATACCGGTTCCAAGCTACACCTTC. Encoded protein: CASSLSIPVPSYTF. The chain carries TRBV27 and TRBJ1-2; D gene uncertain. CDR3 length: 14 amino acids. V was clipped by 0 bases and J by 9 bases, with 14 bases between them. Germline V gene lookup returns CDR1 MNHEY and CDR2 SMNVEV (reference sequence).